The 26 T cell receptor beta chains below all came from one sample that was sequenced in a study of PD-1 blockade in mismatch repair-deficient tumors. Clones were sequenced by immunoSEQ multiplex PCR, and TCRdb holds only the in-frame ones, with some missing. The sample includes about 110,000 clones, more than 60% of them seen just once. This specimen was peripheral blood, taken approximately 60 weeks after starting pembrolizumab. These receptors originate from an adult with mismatch repair-deficient cancer.

This CDR3 reads CASSSGRRNTGELFF. DNA of the CDR3: TGTGCCAGCAGTTCAGGCAGGAGAAACACCGGGGAGCTGTTTTTT. The genes are TRBV6-6 and TRBJ2-2; D uncertain. This CDR3 has 15 amino acids. Germline CDR1 reads MNHNY; CDR2 reads SVGAGI (reference sequence). The V end was cut by 4 bases, the J end by 2 bases, with 11 bases between.

Many counts were recorded for this clone. The chain links TRBV6-1 to TRBJ1-5; D is ambiguous. Trimming cost V 5 bases and J 3 bases, with 11 bases left between them. CDR1 and CDR2 (germline): MNHNS, SASEGT. The CDR3 runs 14 residues. The CDR3 DNA reads TGTGCCAGCAGTCGAGGGTACGACAATCAGCCCCAGCATTTT. The encoded protein is CASSRGYDNQPQHF.

A single count supports this clone. The chain uses TRBV9 and TRBJ2-7; TRBD1 might be the D (5 bases). Per germline, CDR1 SGDLS and CDR2 YYNGEE. The CDR3 sequence is 14 residues long. Trimming took off 0 bases at V and 2 bases at J, with 9 bases between the two ends. CDR3 sequence reads: CASSVEGRAYEQYF. For the CDR3, the DNA is TGTGCCAGCAGCGTAGAAGGCAGGGCCTACGAGCAGTACTTC.

In this sample, this clone turned up a few times. The V gene is TRBV5-1, the J gene TRBJ1-1; 11 nucleotides align to TRBD1. Germline assignment: CDR1 SGHRS and CDR2 YFSETQ. The V and J ends lost 4 bases and 1 base, in that order; junction bases with no gene match: 6. This CDR3 has 16 residues. The CDR3 nucleotides are TGCGCCAGCAGCGCTATCGGGACAGGGGGGAACACTGAAGCTTTCTTT. Protein: CASSAIGTGGNTEAFF.

This chain links TRBV29-1 with TRBJ2-5, with D tentatively TRBD2 (5 bases). CDR1 and CDR2 from the germline V gene are SQVTM and ANQGSEA. V was trimmed by 2 bases and J by 7 bases, leaving 5 bases between them. The CDR3 contains 10 residues. The CDR3 is CSVERGTQYF. The CDR3 nucleotides are TGCAGCGTTGAACGGGGGACCCAGTACTTC.

This clone showed up just a few times. The chain uses TRBV19 and TRBJ2-7, with TRBD1 matching over 10 bases. Germline CDR1 LNHDA, CDR2 SQIVND (reference sequence). V shed 6 bases and J 4 bases; nucleotides not matched to a gene: 6. The CDR3 has 14 amino acids. The CDR3 region is CASSIRQGAYEQYF. The DNA for the CDR3 is TGTGCCAGTAGCATCCGACAGGGGGCTTACGAGCAGTACTTC.

V gene TRBV4-3 combines with J gene TRBJ2-1; 12 bases agree with TRBD2. CDR3 length: 19 residues. Germline assignment: CDR1 LGHNA and CDR2 YSLEER. Trimming removed 0 bases from V and 1 base from J; junction bases left unmatched: 7. The CDR3 sequence is CASSQDGALAGGSYNEQFF. In DNA, the CDR3 is TGCGCCAGCAGCCAAGATGGGGCGCTAGCGGGAGGGTCCTACAATGAGCAGTTCTTC.

The V and J genes are TRBV18 and TRBJ2-1, with TRBD1 matching over 8 bases. In germline, CDR1 is KGHSH, CDR2 LQKENI. V shed 3 bases, J shed 4 bases, and the junction held 11 bases outside the gene matches. This CDR3 is built from 17 residues. CDR3 region: CASSPMSRTGSYNEQFF. CDR3 bases: TGTGCCAGCTCACCTATGTCCAGGACAGGGTCTTACAATGAGCAGTTCTTC.

The chain employs TRBV7-2 and TRBJ1-5; weak D call: TRBD1 (5 bases). The V gene's germline CDR1 is SGHTA and CDR2 FQGNSA. The V and J ends lost 4 bases and 3 bases respectively, with 7 bases between them. This CDR3 contains 13 residues. The CDR3 bases are TGTGCCAGCAGCTACGGGACCAATCAGCCCCAGCATTTT. This translates into CASSYGTNQPQHF.

The chain is built from TRBV19 and TRBJ1-3, with 8 bases identical to TRBD1. V lost 4 bases and J lost 3; bases outside the gene matches: 8. Germline V gene lookup returns CDR1 LNHDA and CDR2 SQIVND (reference sequence). The CDR3 is 16 residues long. The CDR3 is CASSKQGVGIGNTIYF. The CDR3 coding sequence is TGTGCCAGTAGTAAACAGGGGGTTGGGATTGGAAACACCATATATTTT.

The chain carries TRBV19 and TRBJ1-2; D unclear. V was shortened by 7 bases and J by 7 bases, with 22 bases between the two germline ends. Germline V gives CDR1 LNHDA, CDR2 SQIVND (reference sequence). The CDR3 sequence is 15 residues long. CDR3 sequence reads: CASTEALHTSSGYTF. The CDR3 region has the DNA TGTGCCAGTACCGAAGCCCTCCACACCTCGTCTGGCTACACCTTC.

The chain employs TRBV30 and TRBJ2-5, with D unclear. The CDR3 is 15 amino acids. Germline lookup yields CDR1 GTSNPN and CDR2 SVGIG (reference sequence). V lost 2 bases to trimming and J lost 1 base, with 14 bases between them. The CDR3: CAWSKGGAAQETQYF. CDR3 nucleotide sequence: TGTGCCTGGAGTAAGGGCGGAGCCGCCCAAGAGACCCAGTACTTC.

This clone came up once. Other nucleotide sequences in the sample specify the same CDR3. V is TRBV7-2 and J is TRBJ2-1; TRBD2 agrees at 9 bases. From germline, CDR1 is SGHTA and CDR2 FQGNSA. V lost 5 bases and J lost 1; bases outside the gene matches: 3. CDR3 length: 15 amino acids. The CDR3 here is CASSLSGRSYNEQFF. The CDR3 DNA sequence: TGTGCCAGCAGCCTCAGCGGGAGGTCCTACAATGAGCAGTTCTTC.

As DNA, the CDR3 is TGTGCCAGCAGCTACATAGCGGGAGAGGTGACAGATACGCAGTATTTT. Protein sequence: CASSYIAGEVTDTQYF. The chain employs TRBV13 and TRBJ2-3; TRBD2 matches at 9 bases. CDR3 size: 16 residues. V lost 4 bases and J lost 3; bases outside the gene matches: 8. In germline, CDR1 is PRHDT, CDR2 FYEKMQ (reference sequence). Supplemented by reference TRBV13 and TRBJ2-3, the full variable domain reads AAGVIQSPRHLIKEKRETATLKCYPIPRHDTVYWYQQGPGQDPQFLISFYEKMQSDKGSIPDRFSAQQFSDYHSELNMSSLELGDSALYFCASSYIAGEVTDTQYFGPGTRLTVL.

The J gene is TRBJ1-2, the V gene TRBV19; D is unclear. Between the trimmed V and J ends, which lost 5 bases and 1 base, there was a span of 8 bases. Per germline, CDR1 LNHDA and CDR2 SQIVND (reference sequence). The CDR3 is 13 amino acids. The CDR3: CASSEQSNYGYTF. The DNA for the CDR3 is TGTGCCAGTAGTGAACAGAGTAACTATGGCTACACCTTC.

This rearrangement joins TRBV18 to TRBJ1-4; TRBD1 might be the D (5 bases). V lost 3 bases to trimming and J lost 3 bases, with 8 bases between them. CDR1 is KGHSH and CDR2 is LQKENI in the germline V gene. The CDR3 has 14 amino acids. CDR3 protein: CASSPGRSNEKLFF. Here the CDR3 DNA reads TGTGCCAGCTCACCGGGGCGGTCTAATGAAAAACTGTTTTTT.

A few counts support this clone. The V gene is TRBV5-4, the J gene TRBJ2-1; D is possibly TRBD1 (5 bases). This CDR3 has 12 residues. The V end was cut by 5 bases, the J end by 2 bases, with 5 bases between. The germline V gene encodes CDR1 SGHNT and CDR2 YYREEE (reference sequence). CDR3 in DNA: TGTGCCAGCAGGACAGCCTACAATGAGCAGTTCTTC. This codes for CASRTAYNEQFF.

CDR3 protein: CATENDSGRAYEQFF. The DNA for the CDR3 is TGTGCCACCGAAAACGATAGCGGGAGGGCCTATGAGCAGTTCTTC. The chain has TRBV28 and TRBJ2-1; 11 bases align to TRBD2. Trimming cost V 10 bases and J 8 bases; bases outside gene matches: 13. Germline CDR1 reads MDHEN; CDR2 reads SYDVKM. The CDR3 contains 15 residues.

V gene TRBV5-1 combines with J gene TRBJ1-4; D gene ambiguous. Trimming pared 3 bases from V and 0 bases from J, leaving 6 bases between. Germline V gene sequence: CDR1 SGHRS, CDR2 YFSETQ. The CDR3 spans 14 residues. The chain's CDR3 is CASSSGTTNEKLFF. CDR3 DNA: TGCGCCAGCAGCTCCGGGACAACTAATGAAAAACTGTTTTTT.

The gene calls are TRBV4-1 and TRBJ2-5; 10 positions agree with TRBD1. The CDR3 extends over 19 amino acids. Looked up from germline, CDR1 is MGHRA and CDR2 is YSYEKL. V shed 3 bases, J shed 5 bases, and the junction held 18 bases outside the gene matches. The CDR3 spells CASSHAGGGQGLKPETQYF. CDR3 sequence (DNA): TGCGCCAGCAGCCACGCGGGTGGGGGACAGGGGTTAAAGCCGGAGACCCAGTACTTC.

The count of this clone is one. The chain is built from TRBV5-8 and TRBJ2-3, with D perhaps matching TRBD2 (5 bases). Looked up from germline, CDR1 is SGHTS and CDR2 is YDEGEE. The CDR3 covers 16 residues. Trimming took off 0 bases at V and 1 base at J, with 12 bases between the two ends. The CDR3 DNA sequence: TGTGCCAGCAGCTTGGAGGTGGGAGCGGGCACAGATACGCAGTATTTT. Translation: CASSLEVGAGTDTQYF.

The chain combines TRBV5-4 with TRBJ2-1, with D perhaps TRBD1 (6 bases). The CDR3 loop spans 12 amino acids. Trimming shortened V by 4 bases and J by 10 bases, and 12 bases separated the two germline ends. The germline V gene has CDR1 SGHNT and CDR2 YYREEE (reference sequence). The chain's CDR3 is CASSLVRGEQFF. The CDR3 DNA is TGTGCCAGCAGCCTTGTAAGGGGGGAGCAGTTCTTC.

The chain has TRBV9 and TRBJ2-3; 10 nucleotides agree with TRBD2. From germline, CDR1 is SGDLS and CDR2 YYNGEE. The CDR3 loop spans 15 amino acids. With 4 bases clipped from V and 1 base from J, the junction kept 3 bases outside the gene matches. CDR3 coding DNA: TGTGCCAGCAGCCCCGGACTAGCGGGCACAGATACGCAGTATTTT. Translated, it gives CASSPGLAGTDTQYF. Full variable domain (rest looked up from reference TRBV9 and TRBJ2-3): DSGVTQTPKHLITATGQRVTLRCSPRSGDLSVYWYQQSLDQGLQFLIQYYNGEERAKGNILERFSAQQFPDLHSELNLSSLELGDSALYFCASSPGLAGTDTQYFGPGTRLTVL.

Only one count was recorded for this clone. One junction end disagrees with the germline gene, perhaps due to a read error. The chain links TRBV7-7 to TRBJ2-1; D uncertain. The CDR3 consists of 13 residues. Germline CDR1 reads SSHAT; CDR2 reads FNYEAQ (reference sequence). The CDR3 spells CASSLAAQDEQFF. The CDR3 DNA reads TGTGCTAGCAGCTTAGCCGCTCAGGATGAGCAGTTCTTC.

The V and J genes are TRBV6-1 and TRBJ2-3, with 11 bases identical to TRBD1. Germline V gene sequence: CDR1 MNHNS, CDR2 SASEGT. CDR3 length: 15 amino acids. The J segment lost 5 bases and the V segment lost 2 bases, leaving 3 bases of the junction unmatched. The CDR3 region is CASSERTGGRDTQYF. CDR3 in DNA: TGTGCCAGCAGTGAACGGACAGGGGGCCGAGATACGCAGTATTTT.

The rearrangement links TRBV5-4 to TRBJ2-3; the D is unclear. The germline CDR1 and CDR2 sequences are SGHNT and YYREEE (reference sequence). V lost 5 bases and J lost 0, with 10 bases in between. The CDR3 extends over 14 amino acids. CDR3: CASRVDSSTDTQYF. In nucleotides, the CDR3 is TGTGCCAGCAGGGTTGATTCTAGCACAGATACGCAGTATTTT.